These T cell receptor beta chains were read from a single sample in a study of cytotoxic CD8 clonotypes in ibrutinib-treated CLL. Profiled with immunoSEQ multiplex PCR; TCRdb holds only in-frame clones, not every one. The data contain roughly 17,000 clones, about 70% of them seen just once; the ten biggest clones take up 25%. This sample comprised PBMCs, obtained after 12 months of ibrutinib treatment. The receptors originated from a human donor with chronic lymphocytic leukemia. Both conserved end residues are part of each CDR3. The D gene is left open where the match is weak. Not all rows give a size; the values are once, few, many and, for expanded clones, a class.

j_call: TRBJ2-1; clone_size: -; v_call: TRBV12-5; cdr3_length: 13; d_call: -; cdr3_nt: TGTGCTAGTGGTTTGGTCGGTTGGGGTGAGCAGTTCTTC; cdr3_aa: CASGLVGWGEQFF
j_call: TRBJ2-7; clone_size: -; v_call: TRBV5-1; cdr3_length: 15; d_call: -; cdr3_nt: TGCGCCAGCAGCCTCGGCGCCGGGGACGTCCACGAGCAGTACTTC; cdr3_aa: CASSLGAGDVHEQYF
j_call: TRBJ2-1; clone_size: -; v_call: TRBV9; cdr3_length: 16; d_call: TRBD1; cdr3_nt: TGTGCCAGCAGCGTAGGGACAGGGAACCACTACAATGAGCAGTTCTTC; cdr3_aa: CASSVGTGNHYNEQFF
j_call: TRBJ2-7; clone_size: -; v_call: TRBV28; cdr3_length: 15; d_call: TRBD2; cdr3_nt: TGTGCCAGCAGGATGACTAGCGGGAGAAGTTACGAGCAGTACTTC; cdr3_aa: CASRMTSGRSYEQYF
j_call: TRBJ1-5; clone_size: -; v_call: TRBV18; cdr3_length: 14; d_call: TRBD1; cdr3_nt: TGTGCCAGCTCTCCCGGGACAGGGGAACAGCCCCAGCATTTT; cdr3_aa: CASSPGTGEQPQHF
j_call: TRBJ2-7; clone_size: -; v_call: TRBV19; cdr3_length: 15; d_call: TRBD1; cdr3_nt: TGTGCCAGTAGTATACCGGGACAGAGCTCCTACGAGCAGTACTTC; cdr3_aa: CASSIPGQSSYEQYF
j_call: TRBJ2-2; clone_size: few; v_call: TRBV6-1; cdr3_length: 15; d_call: -; cdr3_nt: TGTGCCAGCAGTGCCCGGGACCCCGGGACCGGGGAGCTGTTTTTT; cdr3_aa: CASSARDPGTGELFF
j_call: TRBJ1-1; clone_size: -; v_call: TRBV18; cdr3_length: 13; d_call: -; cdr3_nt: TGTGCCAGCTCACCAACGGAAGACACTGAAGCTTTCTTT; cdr3_aa: CASSPTEDTEAFF
j_call: TRBJ1-1; clone_size: -; v_call: TRBV10-3; cdr3_length: 14; d_call: TRBD1; cdr3_nt: TGTGCCATCAGTGCTGGGGACAGTAACACTGAAGCTTTCTTT; cdr3_aa: CAISAGDSNTEAFF
j_call: TRBJ1-5; clone_size: -; v_call: TRBV28; cdr3_length: 15; d_call: -; cdr3_nt: TGTGCCAGCAGTTTATTAGGTTACTTCGTTCAGCCCCAGCATTTT; cdr3_aa: CASSLLGYFVQPQHF
j_call: TRBJ2-3; clone_size: -; v_call: TRBV9; cdr3_length: 17; d_call: TRBD2; cdr3_nt: TGTGCCAGCAGCAAAATTACTAGCGGGCCTTACACAGATACGCAGTATTTT; cdr3_aa: CASSKITSGPYTDTQYF
j_call: TRBJ1-2; clone_size: -; v_call: TRBV7-9; cdr3_length: 16; d_call: -; cdr3_nt: TGTGCCAGCAGCTTAGTTGGGGGCGAACCCAACTATGGCTACACCTTC; cdr3_aa: CASSLVGGEPNYGYTF
j_call: TRBJ1-4; clone_size: -; v_call: TRBV27; cdr3_length: 17; d_call: -; cdr3_nt: TGTGCCAGCAGTTTCCGCAGGGCCTCTGCAACTAATGAAAAACTGTTTTTT; cdr3_aa: CASSFRRASATNEKLFF
j_call: TRBJ1-4; clone_size: few; v_call: TRBV19; cdr3_length: 14; d_call: -; cdr3_nt: TGTGCCAGTAGTACTTGGGGCACAAATGAAAAACTGTTTTTT; cdr3_aa: CASSTWGTNEKLFF
j_call: TRBJ1-1; clone_size: few; v_call: TRBV5-6; cdr3_length: 11; d_call: -; cdr3_nt: TGTGCCAGCGGTTGGGGCACTGAAGCTTTCTTT; cdr3_aa: CASGWGTEAFF
j_call: TRBJ1-1; clone_size: few; v_call: TRBV9; cdr3_length: 13; d_call: -; cdr3_nt: TGTGCCAGCAGCGTAGATGTGAACACTGAAGCTTTCTTT; cdr3_aa: CASSVDVNTEAFF
j_call: TRBJ1-4; clone_size: once; v_call: TRBV28; cdr3_length: 16; d_call: TRBD1; cdr3_nt: TGTGCCAGCAGTTTTCCAGGGGGCTTAAGTAATGAAAAACTGTTTTTT; cdr3_aa: CASSFPGGLSNEKLFF
j_call: TRBJ2-1; clone_size: -; v_call: TRBV27; cdr3_length: 17; d_call: TRBD2; cdr3_nt: TGTGCCAGCAGCCCCGGGACTAGCGGAAGCCTGACTAATGAGCAGTTCTTC; cdr3_aa: CASSPGTSGSLTNEQFF
j_call: TRBJ2-1; clone_size: -; v_call: TRBV29-1; cdr3_length: 15; d_call: TRBD2; cdr3_nt: TGCAGCGTCGCGGGGGGGCGGGAGGTCTACAATGAGCAGTTCTTC; cdr3_aa: CSVAGGREVYNEQFF
j_call: TRBJ2-1; clone_size: once; v_call: TRBV29-1; cdr3_length: 14; d_call: -; cdr3_nt: TGCAGCACCGCCCTGACTAGCTCCTACAATGAGCAGTTCTTC; cdr3_aa: CSTALTSSYNEQFF
j_call: TRBJ2-6; clone_size: few; v_call: TRBV19; cdr3_length: 17; d_call: -; cdr3_nt: TGTGCCAGTATCTCGACACCTCTTTCTTCTGGGGCCAACGTCCTGACTTTC; cdr3_aa: CASISTPLSSGANVLTF
j_call: TRBJ2-1; clone_size: -; v_call: TRBV11-3; cdr3_length: 11; d_call: -; cdr3_nt: TGTGCCAGCAGCTTAGCGGGGCAGCAGTTCTTC; cdr3_aa: CASSLAGQQFF
j_call: TRBJ2-3; clone_size: -; v_call: TRBV5-1; cdr3_length: 14; d_call: -; cdr3_nt: TGCGCCAGCAGGAGGGGGGCTAGCACAGATACGCAGTATTTT; cdr3_aa: CASRRGASTDTQYF
j_call: TRBJ2-7; clone_size: few; v_call: TRBV19; cdr3_length: 14; d_call: -; cdr3_nt: TGTGCCAGTAGTTCGACAGCCTTAGGGTGGGAGCAGTACTTC; cdr3_aa: CASSSTALGWEQYF
j_call: TRBJ2-7; clone_size: many; v_call: TRBV7-2; cdr3_length: 12; d_call: -; cdr3_nt: TGTGCCAGCAGCTCCCCCTCCTACGAGCAGTACTTC; cdr3_aa: CASSSPSYEQYF
j_call: TRBJ1-1; clone_size: -; v_call: TRBV11-2; cdr3_length: 14; d_call: -; cdr3_nt: TGTGCCAGCAGCCCGATCGGGAGAAACACTGAAGCTTTCTTT; cdr3_aa: CASSPIGRNTEAFF
j_call: TRBJ1-1; clone_size: few; v_call: TRBV18; cdr3_length: 14; d_call: -; cdr3_nt: TGTGCCAGCTCACTCGAACAGGGGAACACTGAAGCTTTCTTT; cdr3_aa: CASSLEQGNTEAFF
j_call: TRBJ2-3; clone_size: -; v_call: TRBV9; cdr3_length: 16; d_call: TRBD2; cdr3_nt: TGTGCCAGCAGCACCTGGACTAGCCGTTACACAGATACGCAGTATTTT; cdr3_aa: CASSTWTSRYTDTQYF
j_call: TRBJ2-7; clone_size: -; v_call: TRBV11-2; cdr3_length: 14; d_call: -; cdr3_nt: TGTGCCAGCAGTCTAGGGACGGCCGGTCGGGAGCAGTACTTC; cdr3_aa: CASSLGTAGREQYF
j_call: TRBJ2-3; clone_size: -; v_call: TRBV2; cdr3_length: 14; d_call: -; cdr3_nt: TGTGCCAGCAGGACGGGAATGTTGGCAGATACGCAGTATTTT; cdr3_aa: CASRTGMLADTQYF
j_call: TRBJ2-1; clone_size: few; v_call: TRBV5-1; cdr3_length: 14; d_call: TRBD1; cdr3_nt: TGCGCCAGCAGCCCGGGACAGGGCTTGAATGAGCAGTTCTTC; cdr3_aa: CASSPGQGLNEQFF